This T cell receptor (beta chain) is drawn from a study of CD8+CD57+ T cells in acquired aplastic anemia. V was cut by 5 bases and J by 2 bases, with 16 bases left in between. CDR1 and CDR2 (germline): SGHTA, FQGNSA. The CDR3 consists of 15 residues. Study-wide points: Patients and controls turned out to have roughly 30 CD8+ CDR3 sequences in common.

Genomic DNA served as template for TCR beta VDJ and CDR3 profiling. A single record per CDR3 protein comes from TCRdb applying MiXCR to the reads. Here the sample spans fewer than 250,000 distinct CDR3 sequences, approximately 49% being singletons. By proportion, this clonotype is medium-sized. No antigen is known for it. This clonotype originated in a human donor in good health, serving as a control. Material: sorted CD4+, CD8+, or CD8+CD57+ T cells (not recorded which) from PBMCs. The rearrangement uses TRBV7-2 and TRBJ2-7; D tentatively reads TRBD1 or TRBD2 (5 bases each). CDR3 bases: TGTGCCAGCAGCAGCAAAACCGGGACGGCCTACGAGCAGTACTTC. Amino acid sequence: CASSSKTGTAYEQYF.